A single sample gave rise to the 25 T cell receptor beta chains below, sequenced in a study of blood T cell repertoires in COVID-19. The data were produced by immunoSEQ multiplex PCR, yet TCRdb's version contains in-frame clones alone and is incomplete. The sample has 150,000 to 200,000 clones, around 82% seen once; the top ten hold under 7.5%. Material: peripheral blood. Receptor source: an elderly man with COVID-19, enrolled during active disease.

The rearrangement joins TRBV6-2 or TRBV6-3 to TRBJ1-5; D perhaps matches TRBD1 (6 bases). In germline, CDR1 is MNHEY, CDR2 SVGEGT. Trimming left V 5 bases short and J 7 bases short, with 12 bases between. The CDR3 consists of 13 residues. The DNA for the CDR3 is TGTGCCAGCAGTCTTACAGGGAAGCAGCCCCAGCATTTT. Amino acid sequence: CASSLTGKQPQHF.

The chain joins TRBV18 to TRBJ2-7; D might be TRBD2 (6 bases). The V gene's germline CDR1 is KGHSH and CDR2 LQKENI. The V end lost 3 bases, the J end lost 3 bases, and 12 bases lay between the germline ends. CDR3 size: 14 residues. CDR3 region: CASSPGGRRYEQYF. CDR3 DNA sequence: TGTGCCAGCTCACCGGGGGGTCGTCGCTACGAGCAGTACTTC.

The chain employs TRBV6-6 and TRBJ1-1, with 9 bases fitting TRBD1. Germline CDR1 and CDR2: MNHNY and SVGAGI (reference sequence). Unmatched junction bases numbered 7, after V lost 0 bases and J lost 11 bases. CDR3 length: 14 residues. CDR3 protein: CASSYSGQGPRAFF. DNA for the CDR3: TGTGCCAGCAGTTACTCGGGACAGGGCCCCCGGGCTTTCTTT.

The V gene is TRBV10-3, the J gene TRBJ2-7; maybe TRBD2 (6 bases). The CDR3 has 16 amino acids. V lost 5 bases and J 0 bases, leaving 17 bases between the germline ends. Germline V gene sequence: CDR1 ENHRY, CDR2 SYGVKD. CDR3 coding DNA: TGTGCCATCAGTTCTGGGACTTCTACTAGCTCCTACGAGCAGTACTTC. Translation: CAISSGTSTSSYEQYF.

This sequence joins TRBV4-1 and TRBJ1-2, with TRBD1 identical over 9 bases. The germline gives CDR1 MGHRA, CDR2 YSYEKL. V was clipped by 0 bases and J by 7 bases; unmatched bases: 3. The CDR3 is 14 amino acids. The CDR3, as DNA: TGCGCCAGCAGCCAAGAGGGGACAGGGCTTGGCTACACCTTC. Its translation is CASSQEGTGLGYTF.

CDR3 in amino acids: CASSPLAGVAKNIQYF. The DNA for the CDR3 is TGCGCCAGCAGCCCTTTAGCGGGGGTAGCCAAAAACATTCAGTACTTC. The rearrangement joins TRBV4-1 to TRBJ2-4, with 9 bases that match TRBD2. Per the germline V gene, CDR1 is MGHRA and CDR2 is YSYEKL. With V trimmed by 4 bases and J by 0 bases, 4 bases remained unmatched. The CDR3 contains 16 residues.

The rearrangement links TRBV11-2 to TRBJ1-2; D not resolved. Germline V lookup: CDR1 SGHAT, CDR2 FQNNGV. This CDR3 contains 15 residues. V gave up 5 bases and J gave up 4 bases, with 17 bases separating them. The CDR3 DNA follows: TGTGCCAGCAGCCCCACTTCAGCAGGCGTCTATGGCTACACCTTC. It specifies CASSPTSAGVYGYTF.

The chain employs TRBV9 and TRBJ1-6; 10 positions match TRBD1. The CDR3 extends over 15 amino acids. V trimming: 4 bases; J trimming: 9 bases; junction bases outside the gene matches: 7. The germline gives CDR1 SGDLS, CDR2 YYNGEE. The CDR3 protein is CASSPGTGVSSPLHF. CDR3 bases: TGTGCCAGCAGCCCCGGGACAGGGGTAAGTTCACCCCTCCACTTT.

The chain employs TRBV28 and TRBJ1-5, with 7 bases that match TRBD1. Losses at the gene ends were 6 bases for V and 4 bases for J; bases not matched to a gene: 3. Germline V gives CDR1 MDHEN, CDR2 SYDVKM. This CDR3 has 13 residues. CDR3 sequence: CASRSQGNQPQHF. As DNA, the CDR3 is TGTGCCAGCAGGTCACAGGGGAATCAGCCCCAGCATTTT. The full variable domain, with the rest looked up from reference TRBV28 and TRBJ1-5, is DVKVTQSSRYLVKRTGEKVFLECVQDMDHENMFWYRQDPGLGLRLIYFSYDVKMKEKGDIPEGYSVSREKKERFSLILESASTNQTSMYLCASRSQGNQPQHFGDGTRLSIL.

This sequence joins TRBV2 and TRBJ2-2; D is unresolved. Germline V lookup: CDR1 SNHLY, CDR2 FYNNEI. Trimming stripped 4 bases from V and 0 bases from J, with 6 bases between. This CDR3 spans 14 amino acids. CDR3 residues: CASSGQANTGELFF. CDR3 nucleotide sequence: TGTGCCAGCAGTGGACAAGCGAACACCGGGGAGCTGTTTTTT. Full variable domain (outside the CDR3, taken from reference TRBV2 and TRBJ2-2): EPEVTQTPSHQVTQMGQEVILRCVPISNHLYFYWYRQILGQKVEFLVSFYNNEISEKSEIFDDQFSVERPDGSNFTLKIRSTKLEDSAMYFCASSGQANTGELFFGEGSRLTVL.

The chain combines TRBV7-9 with TRBJ1-1; no firm D call. Deletions cut 5 bases from V and 6 bases from J, with 16 bases between. The CDR3 covers 14 residues. In germline, CDR1 is SEHNR, CDR2 FQNEAQ (reference sequence). CDR3 residues: CASSPGVTSPEAFF. CDR3 DNA: TGTGCCAGCAGCCCAGGAGTTACTAGCCCTGAAGCTTTCTTT. Using reference TRBV7-9 and TRBJ1-1 for the parts outside the CDR3, the full variable domain is DTGVSQNPRHKITKRGQNVTFRCDPISEHNRLYWYRQTLGQGPEFLTYFQNEAQLEKSRLLSDRFSAERPKGSFSTLEIQRTEQGDSAMYLCASSPGVTSPEAFFGQGTRLTVV.

The genes are TRBV11-2 and TRBJ2-3, with D possibly TRBD2 on 5 matching bases. From germline, CDR1 is SGHAT and CDR2 FQNNGV. Trimming pared 2 bases from V and 1 base from J, leaving 7 bases between. The CDR3 is made up of 14 amino acids. CDR3 DNA sequence: TGTGCCAGCAGCTTAATGAGGGGCACAGATACGCAGTATTTT. Protein product: CASSLMRGTDTQYF.

This clone was observed once. V is TRBV10-1 and J is TRBJ2-5, with D unclear. The germline CDR1 and CDR2 sequences are WNHNN and SYGVQD (reference sequence). The CDR3 covers 13 residues. Trimming shortened V by 3 bases and J by 1 base, and 6 bases separated the two germline ends. The CDR3 loop is CASSETVQETQYF. The CDR3 DNA sequence: TGCGCCAGCAGTGAAACAGTCCAAGAGACCCAGTACTTC.

The V gene is TRBV2, the J gene TRBJ2-3; 8 bases fit TRBD2. The J segment lost 9 bases and the V segment lost 6 bases, leaving 5 bases of the junction unmatched. The germline V gene encodes CDR1 SNHLY and CDR2 FYNNEI. This CDR3 has 12 residues. For the CDR3, the DNA is TGTGCCAGCAGGAAAGGACTAGCCACGCAGTATTTT. Translated: CASRKGLATQYF.

The rearrangement links TRBV19 to TRBJ1-6; no firm D call. CDR3 size: 13 residues. Germline V gives CDR1 LNHDA, CDR2 SQIVND (reference sequence). The V end lost 3 bases, the J end lost 10 bases, and 10 bases lay between the germline ends. The CDR3 sequence: CASSIVIGSPLHF. DNA of the CDR3: TGTGCCAGTAGTATCGTGATCGGGTCACCCCTCCACTTT. Looking up the rest from reference TRBV19 and TRBJ1-6 gives the full variable domain: DGGITQSPKYLFRKEGQNVTLSCEQNLNHDAMYWYRQDPGQGLRLIYYSQIVNDFQKGDIAEGYSVSREKKESFPLTVTSAQKNPTAFYLCASSIVIGSPLHFGNGTRLTVT.

The chain couples TRBV29-1 to TRBJ1-5; D uncertain. The CDR3 has 13 amino acids. Trimming shortened V by 4 bases and J by 0 bases, and 7 bases separated the two germline ends. Germline CDR1 and CDR2: SQVTM and ANQGSEA. The CDR3 here is CSVGAGSNQPQHF. The CDR3 DNA reads as TGCAGCGTTGGGGCAGGTAGCAATCAGCCCCAGCATTTT. Supplemented by reference TRBV29-1 and TRBJ1-5, the full variable domain reads SAVISQKPSRDICQRGTSLTIQCQVDSQVTMMFWYRQQPGQSLTLIATANQGSEATYESGFVIDKFPISRPNLTFSTLTVSNMSPEDSSIYLCSVGAGSNQPQHFGDGTRLSIL.

The table lists this clone with a few counts. V usage is TRBV7-9 and J usage is TRBJ1-5; no clear D. Germline V gene sequence: CDR1 SEHNR, CDR2 FQNEAQ (reference sequence). V lost 10 bases, J lost 2 bases, and 9 bases lay in between. The CDR3 length is 12 residues. DNA for the CDR3: TGTGCCACCTCCGAGGGCAATCAGCCCCAGCATTTT. Translated, it gives CATSEGNQPQHF. The full variable domain, completed using reference TRBV7-9 and TRBJ1-5, is DTGVSQNPRHKITKRGQNVTFRCDPISEHNRLYWYRQTLGQGPEFLTYFQNEAQLEKSRLLSDRFSAERPKGSFSTLEIQRTEQGDSAMYLCATSEGNQPQHFGDGTRLSIL.

This chain connects TRBV18 to TRBJ2-1; 7 bases agree with TRBD2. The trim removed 3 bases at V and 9 bases at J, leaving 8 bases unmatched. Per the germline V gene, CDR1 is KGHSH and CDR2 is LQKENI. This CDR3 has 14 residues. CDR3 coding DNA: TGTGCCAGCTCACCGCAGGGAGGGCCGACTGAGCAGTTCTTC. Residues: CASSPQGGPTEQFF. The whole variable domain, filled in from reference TRBV18 and TRBJ2-1, reads NAGVMQNPRHLVRRRGQEARLRCSPMKGHSHVYWYRQLPEEGLKFMVYLQKENIIDESGMPKERFSAEFPKEGPSILRIQQVVRGDSAAYFCASSPQGGPTEQFFGPGTRLTVL.

The chain joins TRBV7-9 to TRBJ1-5; 10 bases are shared with TRBD1. V trimming: 4 bases; J trimming: 1 base; junction bases outside the gene matches: 7. This CDR3 comprises 17 residues. Germline V lookup: CDR1 SEHNR, CDR2 FQNEAQ (reference sequence). Here the CDR3 reads CASSSPTGGLSNQPQHF. CDR3 sequence (DNA): TGTGCCAGCAGCTCCCCGACAGGGGGCCTGAGCAATCAGCCCCAGCATTTT.

This chain joins TRBV7-2 and TRBJ2-1; TRBD2 matches 14 bases. There are 13 residues in the CDR3. CDR1 SGHTA and CDR2 FQGNSA come from the germline V gene. CDR3 DNA sequence: TGTGCTTCGAGGACTAGCGGGGGGAATGAGCAGTTCTTC. Translating gives CASRTSGGNEQFF.

V and J are TRBV18 and TRBJ2-7; 7 bases agree with TRBD1. The V and J ends lost 6 bases and 0 bases, in that order; junction bases with no gene match: 5. The CDR3 consists of 14 residues. Germline lookup yields CDR1 KGHSH and CDR2 LQKENI. The DNA for the CDR3 is TGTGCCAGCTCTCTGGACAGGAGCTCCTACGAGCAGTACTTC. This codes for CASSLDRSSYEQYF.

The genes are TRBV12-5 and TRBJ2-4, with TRBD2 matching over 7 bases. The V gene's germline CDR1 is LGHNT and CDR2 FRNRAP. This CDR3 contains 14 residues. The V segment lost 4 bases and the J segment 5 bases; nucleotides outside the gene matches: 5. The CDR3 sequence: CASGWGGTENIQYF. CDR3 in DNA: TGTGCTAGTGGTTGGGGGGGGACCGAAAACATTCAGTACTTC.

V usage is TRBV24-1 and J usage is TRBJ1-2, with D possibly matching TRBD1 (6 bases). Germline V lookup: CDR1 KGHDR, CDR2 SFDVKD. The V end was cut by 2 bases, the J end by 8 bases, with 14 bases between. The CDR3 totals 14 residues. CDR3 DNA: TGTGCCACCAGTGATTATCAGGGGATCGGAGGCTACACCTTC. Amino acids: CATSDYQGIGGYTF.

The J gene is TRBJ1-4, the V gene TRBV5-1; TRBD1 agrees at 8 bases. Germline loops: CDR1 SGHRS, CDR2 YFSETQ. V lost 3 bases to trimming and J lost 5 bases; unmatched junction nucleotides: 3. The length of the CDR3 is 14 residues. The CDR3 nucleotides read TGCGCCAGCAGCTACACAGGGGGGAATGAAAAACTGTTTTTT. It yields the protein CASSYTGGNEKLFF.

This clone has a handful of counts. The rearrangement joins TRBV21-1 to TRBJ1-3. TRBV21-1 is assigned pseudogene status. This CDR3 is built from 15 residues. This chain's CDR3 is CASDWTSLSGNTIYF. The CDR3 region has the DNA TGTGCCAGCGATTGGACTAGCCTCTCTGGAAACACCATATATTTT.